This passage covers 14 T cell receptor beta chains from one sample sequenced in a study of blood T cell repertoires in COVID-19. TCRdb's copy holds only in-frame clones and misses some; the assay was immunoSEQ multiplex PCR. The repertoire holds around 150,000 clones, with over 90% as singletons. The sample comprised peripheral blood. Source of these receptors: a woman in her sixties or seventies with COVID-19, enrolled during active disease.

This sequence joins TRBV14 and TRBJ1-1; tentative D call: TRBD1 (5 bases). Germline loops: CDR1 SGHDN, CDR2 FVKESK. V lost 2 bases to trimming and J lost 2 bases, with 15 bases between them. The length of the CDR3 is 16 residues. CDR3 bases: TGTGCCAGCAGCCAACCCCTGGGGCGGTCCAACACTGAAGCTTTCTTT. It is translated as CASSQPLGRSNTEAFF.

This chain joins TRBV4-3 and TRBJ1-2, with D hard to call. Looked up from germline, CDR1 is LGHNA and CDR2 is YSLEER. Between the trimmed V and J ends, which lost 4 bases and 5 bases, there was a span of 11 bases. The CDR3 loop spans 13 amino acids. CDR3 coding DNA: TGCGCCAGCAGCCCCAGAGACGGGTATGGCTACACCTTC. It is translated as CASSPRDGYGYTF.

This chain connects TRBV21-1 to TRBJ2-1; the table's D call, TRBD2, was not checked against the DNA. TRBV21-1 is a pseudogene segment. The CDR3 is 24 residues long. The DNA of the CDR3 is TGTGCCAGCAGCAAAAGTTGGACGACCGGCCTAGCGGGTAAGGAGGGCCCCCTACTGAATGAGCAGTTCTTC. It is translated as CASSKSWTTGLAGKEGPLLNEQFF.

Only one count was recorded for this clone. This sequence joins TRBV5-6 and TRBJ2-3, with unresolved D. The CDR3 sequence is 13 residues long. V was trimmed by 4 bases and J by 1 base, leaving 7 bases between them. The V gene's germline CDR1 is SGHDT and CDR2 YYEEEE. CDR3 DNA: TGTGCCAGCAGCCCGGTGGGCACAGATACGCAGTATTTT. Residues: CASSPVGTDTQYF.

This chain links TRBV2 with TRBJ1-6; no clear D gene. Germline V gene lookup returns CDR1 SNHLY and CDR2 FYNNEI. Trimming cost V 1 base and J 3 bases, with 7 bases left between them. The CDR3 covers 15 residues. The CDR3 DNA sequence: TGTGCCAGCAGTGAAGACAGAAACTATAATTCACCCCTCCACTTT. Translation: CASSEDRNYNSPLHF.

This chain connects TRBV9 to TRBJ2-7; no clear D gene. This CDR3 has 13 residues. Per germline, CDR1 SGDLS and CDR2 YYNGEE. Trimming cost V 10 bases and J 3 bases, with 17 bases left between them. CDR3: CAHRSERNYEQYF. CDR3 DNA sequence: TGTGCCCATCGATCGGAGAGGAACTACGAGCAGTACTTC.

In DNA, the CDR3 is TGTGCCAGTAGTCGTATCGGGGGGACGATATACAATGAGCAGTTCTTC. This translates into CASSRIGGTIYNEQFF. V is TRBV19 and J is TRBJ2-1; 7 bases align to TRBD2. Germline trimming cut 5 bases from V and 4 bases from J; bases unmatched to any gene: 11. The CDR3 spans 16 residues. Germline V gives CDR1 LNHDA, CDR2 SQIVND (reference sequence). The complete variable domain, with remaining parts taken from reference TRBV19 and TRBJ2-1, reads DGGITQSPKYLFRKEGQNVTLSCEQNLNHDAMYWYRQDPGQGLRLIYYSQIVNDFQKGDIAEGYSVSREKKESFPLTVTSAQKNPTAFYLCASSRIGGTIYNEQFFGPGTRLTVL.

V usage is TRBV19 and J usage is TRBJ1-1; D remains ambiguous. CDR1 and CDR2 from the germline V gene are LNHDA and SQIVND (reference sequence). The CDR3 consists of 12 residues. Trimming took off 4 bases at V and 4 bases at J, with 7 bases between the two ends. CDR3 nucleotide sequence: TGTGCCAGTAGTACGGAGCGCACTGAAGCTTTCTTT. Its translation: CASSTERTEAFF.

J is TRBJ2-5 and V is TRBV4-2; 8 bases line up with TRBD1. CDR1 and CDR2 from the germline V gene are LGHNA and YNFKEQ. The CDR3 has 19 amino acids. The V gene end was trimmed by 3 bases and the J gene end by 1 base; junction bases not matched to a gene: 16. The CDR3 spells CASSHLFGEQGGLQETQYF. CDR3 coding DNA: TGTGCCAGCAGCCATCTCTTCGGGGAACAGGGGGGACTCCAAGAGACCCAGTACTTC.

The genes are TRBV7-2 and TRBJ1-2, with D hard to call. CDR1 and CDR2 (germline): SGHTA, FQGNSA. CDR3 length: 13 amino acids. The germline V and J ends were trimmed by 5 bases and 8 bases, with 15 bases remaining between them. CDR3 nucleotide sequence: TGTGCCAGCAGCCCCCGGTATGGAGAGGGCTACACCTTC. Translation gives CASSPRYGEGYTF.

There are a few counts of this clone. The gene calls are TRBV7-3 and TRBJ1-5; no clear D. Trimming took 5 bases from V and 0 from J, leaving 5 bases between them. The CDR3 is made up of 13 amino acids. Germline V gene lookup returns CDR1 SGHTA and CDR2 FQGTGA. The CDR3 loop reads CASSPRSNQPQHF. CDR3 in DNA: TGTGCCAGCAGCCCGCGTAGCAATCAGCCCCAGCATTTT.

The V call is TRBV5-1, the J call TRBJ2-7, with a possible D match to TRBD1 (6 bases). The CDR3 sequence is 13 residues long. V lost 1 base and J lost 4, with 9 bases in between. The V gene's germline CDR1 is SGHRS and CDR2 YFSETQ. CDR3 sequence reads: CASSLQTGYEQYF. CDR3 sequence (DNA): TGCGCCAGCAGCTTGCAAACAGGGTACGAGCAGTACTTC.

This chain uses TRBV19 with TRBJ2-1; weak D call: TRBD1 (6 bases). CDR1 LNHDA and CDR2 SQIVND come from the germline V gene (reference sequence). V was cut by 5 bases and J by 8 bases, with 19 bases left in between. The CDR3 sequence is 15 residues long. The CDR3 reads CASSPNREGLDEQFF. In nucleotides, the CDR3 is TGTGCCAGTAGTCCTAACAGGGAAGGTCTGGATGAGCAGTTCTTC.

The chain has TRBV4-2 and TRBJ1-6, with a tentative D call TRBD1 (5 bases). V was pared by 1 base and J by 7 bases, with 11 bases between. Germline CDR1 and CDR2: LGHNA and YNFKEQ. The CDR3 is 15 residues long. DNA of the CDR3: TGTGCCAGCAGCCAAGGACAGCGAGTCAATTCACCCCTCCACTTT. Encoded protein: CASSQGQRVNSPLHF.